The source of this T cell receptor (beta chain) is a study of blood T cell repertoires in COVID-19. Study details: Researchers got acute and convalescent COVID-19 samples from the United States, Italy and Spain. PBMCs, B-cell-depleted T cells, or T cells were the source of the cDNA or gDNA that made up the material.

This clone is classed as medium-sized. Original processing notes: Estimation of nucleated cell counts was performed using reference gene primer amplification. Generated by immunoSEQ multiplex PCR, the TCRdb table keeps only in-frame clones and is missing some. Clone size and V and J calls were adopted from that table, with D and trimming inferred from the DNA. This table has about 120,000 clones, around 80% appearing once. The material sequenced was peripheral blood. This TCR was recovered from a woman aged 50 to 60 with acute or convalescent COVID-19.

CDR3 sequence (DNA): TGTGCCAGCAGCCTAGCCGGGTTCACAGATACGCAGTATTTT. Amino acid sequence: CASSLAGFTDTQYF. The rearrangement links TRBV13 to TRBJ2-3; TRBD2 is a possible D gene (5 bases). V lost 5 bases, J lost 2 bases, and 11 bases lay in between. This CDR3 spans 14 amino acids. In germline, CDR1 is PRHDT, CDR2 FYEKMQ (reference sequence).